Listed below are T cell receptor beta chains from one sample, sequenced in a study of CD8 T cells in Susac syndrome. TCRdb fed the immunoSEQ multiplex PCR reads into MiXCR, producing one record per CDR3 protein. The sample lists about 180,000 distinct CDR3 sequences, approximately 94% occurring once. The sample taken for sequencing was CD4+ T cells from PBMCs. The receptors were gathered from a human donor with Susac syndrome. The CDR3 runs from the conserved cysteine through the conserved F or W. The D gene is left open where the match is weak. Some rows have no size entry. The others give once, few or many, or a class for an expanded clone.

CDR3 DNA: TGCAGTGCTGGGACCGATCTAGATGGCTACACCTTC
CDR3 protein: CSAGTDLDGYTF
D gene: .
J gene: TRBJ1-2
clone size: .
V gene: TRBV20-1

CDR3 DNA: TGCAGTGCTAGCGGGACAGAGAAACAGCCCCAGCATTTT
CDR3 protein: CSASGTEKQPQHF
D gene: TRBD1
J gene: TRBJ1-5
clone size: .
V gene: TRBV20-1

CDR3 DNA: TGTGCCAGCACCCGGTCAGGGGACGAGCAGTACTTC
CDR3 protein: CASTRSGDEQYF
D gene: .
J gene: TRBJ2-7
clone size: once
V gene: TRBV12-3/TRBV12-4

CDR3 DNA: TGTGCCAGCAGCCGCGACAGGGACTCCTACGAGCAGTACTTC
CDR3 protein: CASSRDRDSYEQYF
D gene: TRBD1
J gene: TRBJ2-7
clone size: few
V gene: TRBV4-2

CDR3 DNA: TGTGCCAGTAGTATTGTGGGCCCCAGCAGGGAGACCCAGTACTTC
CDR3 protein: CASSIVGPSRETQYF
D gene: .
J gene: TRBJ2-5
clone size: .
V gene: TRBV19

CDR3 DNA: TGCAGTGCTACCACGGGACAGAGGAACACTGAAGCTTTCTTT
CDR3 protein: CSATTGQRNTEAFF
D gene: TRBD1
J gene: TRBJ1-1
clone size: .
V gene: TRBV20-1

CDR3 DNA: TGTGCTACCTCAGGGAACACTGAAGCTTTCTTT
CDR3 protein: CATSGNTEAFF
D gene: .
J gene: TRBJ1-1
clone size: .
V gene: TRBV6-5

CDR3 DNA: TGTGCCAGCTCACCGCCTAGCGGGGCTTCAGATACGCAGTATTTT
CDR3 protein: CASSPPSGASDTQYF
D gene: TRBD2
J gene: TRBJ2-3
clone size: .
V gene: TRBV18

CDR3 DNA: TGTGCCAGCAGCCTGCGGGGGGGTGACCAGCCCCAGCATTTT
CDR3 protein: CASSLRGGDQPQHF
D gene: .
J gene: TRBJ1-5
clone size: .
V gene: TRBV6-6

CDR3 DNA: TGCAGCGCCGTAACAGGGTCGGTAGAAGCTTTCTTT
CDR3 protein: CSAVTGSVEAFF
D gene: .
J gene: TRBJ1-1
clone size: .
V gene: TRBV29-1

CDR3 DNA: TGCAGTGCTAGTTTCCCGGGCCGACAAGAGACCCAGTACTTC
CDR3 protein: CSASFPGRQETQYF
D gene: .
J gene: TRBJ2-5
clone size: .
V gene: TRBV20-1

CDR3 DNA: TGTGCCAGCAGCCCCCGGACTAGCGAAGGTCGGGTTACAGATACGCAGTATTTT
CDR3 protein: CASSPRTSEGRVTDTQYF
D gene: TRBD2
J gene: TRBJ2-3
clone size: once
V gene: TRBV5-6

CDR3 DNA: TGTGCCAGCGTATCAGGACAGGGTTCCTACGAGCAGTACTTC
CDR3 protein: CASVSGQGSYEQYF
D gene: TRBD1
J gene: TRBJ2-7
clone size: once
V gene: TRBV28

CDR3 DNA: TGTGCCAGCAGCTTAGACGGTCCCCGGGCCGAGCAGTACTTC
CDR3 protein: CASSLDGPRAEQYF
D gene: .
J gene: TRBJ2-7
clone size: once
V gene: TRBV7-8

CDR3 DNA: TGCAGTGCCCACCCCCGAACTAGCGGGCGCAATGAGCAGTTCTTC
CDR3 protein: CSAHPRTSGRNEQFF
D gene: TRBD2
J gene: TRBJ2-1
clone size: .
V gene: TRBV20-1

CDR3 DNA: TGTGCCAGTAGACCGCAGGGGCAGGGAGGCTACGAGCAGTACTTC
CDR3 protein: CASRPQGQGGYEQYF
D gene: .
J gene: TRBJ2-7
clone size: once
V gene: TRBV19

CDR3 DNA: TGCGCCAGCAGCCAAGATACGGGGGCCATTCAGTACTTC
CDR3 protein: CASSQDTGAIQYF
D gene: .
J gene: TRBJ2-4
clone size: .
V gene: TRBV4-3

CDR3 DNA: TGTGCCAGCAGCTCTCGAGGGGGGCGATCCGGGGAGCTGTTTTTT
CDR3 protein: CASSSRGGRSGELFF
D gene: .
J gene: TRBJ2-2
clone size: .
V gene: TRBV5-4

CDR3 DNA: TGTGCCAGCTCACAAGGGGCCAGGGGTACTGAAGCTTTCTTT
CDR3 protein: CASSQGARGTEAFF
D gene: .
J gene: TRBJ1-1
clone size: .
V gene: TRBV18

CDR3 DNA: TGCGCCAGCAGCTGGGCGACCCCCTCCTACAATGAGCAGTTCTTC
CDR3 protein: CASSWATPSYNEQFF
D gene: .
J gene: TRBJ2-1
clone size: .
V gene: TRBV5-1

CDR3 DNA: TGCAGTGCTCGTTCGGTCGGGGCCAACGTCCTGACTTTC
CDR3 protein: CSARSVGANVLTF
D gene: .
J gene: TRBJ2-6
clone size: few
V gene: TRBV20-1

CDR3 DNA: TGTGCCAGCTCACCACCGGGGGTAAGGGAGACCCAGTACTTC
CDR3 protein: CASSPPGVRETQYF
D gene: .
J gene: TRBJ2-5
clone size: .
V gene: TRBV18

CDR3 DNA: TGTGCCAGCAGCTTGGACCGGGTCTCCTACGAGCAGTACTTC
CDR3 protein: CASSLDRVSYEQYF
D gene: .
J gene: TRBJ2-7
clone size: .
V gene: TRBV5-6

CDR3 DNA: TGCAGCGTTGACTGGGTGCCAGATACGCAGTATTTT
CDR3 protein: CSVDWVPDTQYF
D gene: .
J gene: TRBJ2-3
clone size: once
V gene: TRBV29-1

CDR3 DNA: TGTGCCAGCAGTGCTTTGGGGGGTAATTCACCCCTCCACTTT
CDR3 protein: CASSALGGNSPLHF
D gene: .
J gene: TRBJ1-6
clone size: .
V gene: TRBV27

CDR3 DNA: TGTGCCAGCAGTGCACCCCTGCGAGATACGCAGTATTTT
CDR3 protein: CASSAPLRDTQYF
D gene: .
J gene: TRBJ2-3
clone size: .
V gene: TRBV2

CDR3 DNA: TGTGCCAGCAGTTACGAGACAGTCCAGAACACTGAAGCTTTCTTT
CDR3 protein: CASSYETVQNTEAFF
D gene: .
J gene: TRBJ1-1
clone size: .
V gene: TRBV6-5

CDR3 DNA: TGTGCCAGCCGTAGCGGGGGGACCTACGAGCAGTACTTC
CDR3 protein: CASRSGGTYEQYF
D gene: TRBD2
J gene: TRBJ2-7
clone size: .
V gene: TRBV18

CDR3 DNA: TGTGCCAGCACGGGACAGCCGAACACTGAAGCTTTCTTT
CDR3 protein: CASTGQPNTEAFF
D gene: TRBD1
J gene: TRBJ1-1
clone size: once
V gene: TRBV18

CDR3 DNA: TGTGCCAGCAGTGCGGACGGTTCTACGGTGCAGTACTTC
CDR3 protein: CASSADGSTVQYF
D gene: .
J gene: TRBJ2-7
clone size: once
V gene: TRBV6-2/TRBV6-3

CDR3 DNA: TGTGCCAGCAGTAAAAAACAGGGGGCAGGCACAGATACGCAGTATTTT
CDR3 protein: CASSKKQGAGTDTQYF
D gene: TRBD1
J gene: TRBJ2-3
clone size: .
V gene: TRBV12-3/TRBV12-4

CDR3 DNA: TGTGCCAGCAGCTCGGGGAGGGACTATGGCTACACCTTC
CDR3 protein: CASSSGRDYGYTF
D gene: .
J gene: TRBJ1-2
clone size: .
V gene: TRBV5-4

CDR3 DNA: TGTGCCAGCAGCGCGACCACTGGGGCCAACGTCCTGACTTTC
CDR3 protein: CASSATTGANVLTF
D gene: .
J gene: TRBJ2-6
clone size: .
V gene: TRBV9

CDR3 DNA: TGTGCCAGCAGCCCCGGGACAGGGCTCACAGATACGCAGTATTTT
CDR3 protein: CASSPGTGLTDTQYF
D gene: TRBD1
J gene: TRBJ2-3
clone size: .
V gene: TRBV7-9

CDR3 DNA: TGCGCCAGCAGTGTATGGACAGGCGAGACCCAGTACTTC
CDR3 protein: CASSVWTGETQYF
D gene: TRBD1
J gene: TRBJ2-5
clone size: .
V gene: TRBV10-2

CDR3 DNA: TGCAGTGCTAGAGTGCGAGAACGGGGGTACCAAGAGACCCAGTACTTC
CDR3 protein: CSARVRERGYQETQYF
D gene: .
J gene: TRBJ2-5
clone size: .
V gene: TRBV20-1

CDR3 DNA: TGTGCCAGCAGTTACCCGGTCCTGGGACAGGGGTCGAGAGAGACCCAGTACTTC
CDR3 protein: CASSYPVLGQGSRETQYF
D gene: TRBD1
J gene: TRBJ2-5
clone size: .
V gene: TRBV6-2/TRBV6-3

CDR3 DNA: TGTGCCAGCAGCCATGTGGGGGAGCAGTACTTC
CDR3 protein: CASSHVGEQYF
D gene: .
J gene: TRBJ2-7
clone size: .
V gene: TRBV3-1

CDR3 DNA: TGTGCCAGCTCACCACCGGTCCAGGGATCTTACAATGAGCAGTTCTTC
CDR3 protein: CASSPPVQGSYNEQFF
D gene: .
J gene: TRBJ2-1
clone size: once
V gene: TRBV18

CDR3 DNA: TGCGCCAGCAGCCCCGTGGGTGCCTCACCGAACACCGGGGAGCTGTTTTTT
CDR3 protein: CASSPVGASPNTGELFF
D gene: .
J gene: TRBJ2-2
clone size: .
V gene: TRBV4-1

CDR3 DNA: TGTGCCAGCAGCTTAGGTCGTGGGGCTATAGATACGCAGTATTTT
CDR3 protein: CASSLGRGAIDTQYF
D gene: .
J gene: TRBJ2-3
clone size: .
V gene: TRBV11-2

CDR3 DNA: TGTGCCAGCAGCGTTGGGACAGGGGGTTCCACAGATACGCAGTATTTT
CDR3 protein: CASSVGTGGSTDTQYF
D gene: TRBD1
J gene: TRBJ2-3
clone size: .
V gene: TRBV7-6

CDR3 DNA: TGTGCCACCAGCCCGGCGGGGGAAGGCAATCAGCCCCAGCATTTT
CDR3 protein: CATSPAGEGNQPQHF
D gene: .
J gene: TRBJ1-5
clone size: .
V gene: TRBV24-1

CDR3 DNA: TGCGCCAGCAGCTTTACAGGGAGCGGGGCCAACGTCCTGACTTTC
CDR3 protein: CASSFTGSGANVLTF
D gene: .
J gene: TRBJ2-6
clone size: .
V gene: TRBV5-1

CDR3 DNA: TGCGCCAGCAGCCCCCGGGACTACAATGAGCAGTTCTTC
CDR3 protein: CASSPRDYNEQFF
D gene: .
J gene: TRBJ2-1
clone size: .
V gene: TRBV4-1

CDR3 DNA: TGCAGTGCCCATACCGAGGCACTAGCGGGGGGCCGGACCGACAATGAGCAGTTCTTC
CDR3 protein: CSAHTEALAGGRTDNEQFF
D gene: TRBD2
J gene: TRBJ2-1
clone size: .
V gene: TRBV20-1

CDR3 DNA: TGCAGTGCTAGCGGGTTCATCGGCAGGGACTACGAGCAGTACTTC
CDR3 protein: CSASGFIGRDYEQYF
D gene: .
J gene: TRBJ2-7
clone size: .
V gene: TRBV20-1

CDR3 DNA: TGTGCCATCAGGGAGGATGGCGAGCAGTACTTC
CDR3 protein: CAIREDGEQYF
D gene: .
J gene: TRBJ2-7
clone size: .
V gene: TRBV10-3